The 26 T cell receptor beta chains listed next were all sequenced from one sample in a study of blood T cell repertoires in COVID-19. Method: immunoSEQ multiplex PCR; TCRdb's copy keeps in-frame clones and lacks some. The repertoire holds roughly 300,000 clones, with roughly 85% as singletons. The sample taken for sequencing was peripheral blood. Every receptor here comes from a human donor in a cohort sampled during active COVID-19.

Here the CDR3 reads CASSSLGGSNQPQHF. DNA for the CDR3: TGTGCCAGCAGCTCTTTGGGGGGGAGCAATCAGCCCCAGCATTTT. The rearrangement links TRBV11-2 to TRBJ1-5; D may be TRBD1 (5 bases). This CDR3 spans 15 amino acids. Germline V gene data show CDR1 as SGHAT and CDR2 as FQNNGV. Trimming removed 4 bases at V and 1 base at J, with 11 bases between.

The chain couples TRBV7-9 to TRBJ2-4; 7 bases are a match to TRBD2. Germline V gene sequence: CDR1 SEHNR, CDR2 FQNEAQ (reference sequence). The CDR3 is 13 residues long. The V and J ends lost 11 bases and 7 bases, in that order; junction bases with no gene match: 11. CDR3 DNA: TGTGCCGGTATGGCGGGAGCGGTTAACATTCAGTACTTC. This gives the protein CAGMAGAVNIQYF.

The gene calls are TRBV7-6 and TRBJ1-2, with TRBD1 matching over 8 bases. J gave up 4 bases and V 5 bases, and 9 bases lay outside the gene matches. This CDR3 contains 15 residues. The germline CDR1 and CDR2 sequences are SGHVS and FNYEAQ. In nucleotides, the CDR3 is TGTGCCAGCAGCCCAGGGACAGGTGGAGGCTATGGCTACACCTTC. Translated: CASSPGTGGGYGYTF.

The CDR3 bases are TGTGCCAGCAGTAAAACCGGGACAGGGGATCAGCCCCAGCATTTT. It encodes CASSKTGTGDQPQHF. V and J are TRBV7-9 and TRBJ1-5, with TRBD1 matching over 10 bases. There are 15 residues in the CDR3. The germline V gene encodes CDR1 SEHNR and CDR2 FQNEAQ (reference sequence). J lost 5 bases, V lost 6 bases, and 7 bases had no gene match.

Only one count was recorded for this clone. Compared with germline, one end of the junction differs, possibly owing to a read error. The gene calls are TRBV19 and TRBJ1-2; 9 bases match TRBD1. Looked up from germline, CDR1 is LNHDA and CDR2 is SQIVND (reference sequence). The CDR3 is 16 amino acids. The DNA for the CDR3 is TGTGCCGGTAGTACCCCGGGACAGGGTAAGGGCTATGGCTACACCTTC. Its translation is CAGSTPGQGKGYGYTF.

V usage is TRBV10-2 and J usage is TRBJ1-2; D ambiguous. CDR1 is WSHSY, CDR2 SAAADI, per germline. Deletions cut 2 bases from V and 5 bases from J, with 18 bases between. The CDR3 contains 16 residues. The CDR3 reads CASSEDLASIPYGYTF. The CDR3 DNA reads as TGCGCCAGCAGTGAGGACTTGGCCAGCATCCCTTATGGCTACACCTTC.

The gene calls are TRBV5-1 and TRBJ1-5; no clear D. Germline V CDR1 and CDR2: SGHRS, YFSETQ. CDR3 length: 15 residues. The germline V and J ends were trimmed by 4 bases and 0 bases, with 11 bases remaining between them. This CDR3 reads CASSPGLNSNQPQHF. CDR3 DNA sequence: TGCGCCAGCAGCCCAGGACTGAATAGCAATCAGCCCCAGCATTTT.

The rearrangement joins TRBV3-1 (or the pseudogene TRBV3-2) to TRBJ1-2, with D possibly matching TRBD1 (5 bases). Trimming pared 5 bases from V and 4 bases from J, leaving 20 bases between. Germline V lookup: CDR1 LGHDT, CDR2 YNNKEL (reference sequence). The CDR3 runs to 16 residues. CDR3 nucleotides: TGTGCCAGCAGCAATGGGGCCAGGGATTTAATCTATGGCTACACCTTC. Its protein product is CASSNGARDLIYGYTF.

This chain links TRBV10-3 with TRBJ2-3; 12 nucleotides line up with TRBD2. Germline CDR1 ENHRY, CDR2 SYGVKD. The CDR3 length is 17 residues. J was trimmed by 3 bases and V by 6 bases; bases with no gene match: 10. The CDR3 bases are TGTGCCATCAGCCCCTATTTGACTAGCGGGGGAACAGATACGCAGTATTTT. The encoded protein is CAISPYLTSGGTDTQYF.

The genes are TRBV6-1 and TRBJ1-2; the D gene is possibly TRBD1 (5 bases). The V and J ends lost 2 bases and 3 bases respectively, with 16 bases between them. Germline assignment: CDR1 MNHNS and CDR2 SASEGT. The CDR3 is made up of 16 amino acids. Written as DNA, the CDR3 is TGTGCCAGCAGTGAAACCCGGGGGAGTGGTTACTATGGCTACACCTTC. Its translation: CASSETRGSGYYGYTF.

J is TRBJ2-3 and V is TRBV3-1 (or the pseudogene TRBV3-2), with D possibly matching TRBD1 (6 bases). The ends were cut back, 0 bases at V and 1 base at J, with 14 bases in the middle. The CDR3 is 17 amino acids. Germline CDR1 is LGHDT and CDR2 is YNNKEL (reference sequence). As DNA, the CDR3 is TGTGCCAGCAGCCAAGAACAGGGTCGAGTCGGCACAGATACGCAGTATTTT. Protein sequence: CASSQEQGRVGTDTQYF.

The chain joins TRBV2 to TRBJ2-6, with 7 nucleotides matching TRBD1. J was trimmed by 3 bases and V by 6 bases; bases with no gene match: 2. The CDR3 totals 14 residues. The germline V gene encodes CDR1 SNHLY and CDR2 FYNNEI. CDR3: CASRTGVGANVLTF. CDR3 nucleotide sequence: TGTGCCAGCAGAACAGGGGTTGGGGCCAACGTCCTGACTTTC. Full variable domain (rest looked up from reference TRBV2 and TRBJ2-6): EPEVTQTPSHQVTQMGQEVILRCVPISNHLYFYWYRQILGQKVEFLVSFYNNEISEKSEIFDDQFSVERPDGSNFTLKIRSTKLEDSAMYFCASRTGVGANVLTFGAGSRLTVL.

J is TRBJ2-3 and V is TRBV20-1, with D hard to call. This CDR3 is built from 11 residues. Germline CDR1 DFQATT, CDR2 SNEGSKA (reference sequence). CDR3 in DNA: TGCAATGCACTGAGCACAGATACGCAGTATTTT. Amino acids: CNALSTDTQYF.

The V gene is TRBV6-5, the J gene TRBJ1-2, with 7 positions matching TRBD1. The germline V gene encodes CDR1 MNHEY and CDR2 SVGAGI. The J segment lost 2 bases and the V segment lost 6 bases, leaving 6 bases of the junction unmatched. The CDR3 runs 14 residues. The CDR3 DNA is TGTGCCAGCAGCCCGGGACAGACGAACTATGGCTACACCTTC. It codes for CASSPGQTNYGYTF.

J is TRBJ2-5 and V is TRBV14; 7 bases align to TRBD1. CDR1 and CDR2 (germline): SGHDN, FVKESK. This CDR3 comprises 15 residues. V lost 4 bases, J lost 3 bases, and 8 bases stayed unmatched. Here the CDR3 DNA reads TGTGCCAGCAGCCTCGGACAGGCAATTAAAGAGACCCAGTACTTC. It specifies CASSLGQAIKETQYF.

The chain combines TRBV2 with TRBJ2-4; D ambiguous. This CDR3 is 11 amino acids long. The V end lost 4 bases, the J end lost 5 bases, and 3 bases lay between the germline ends. The germline V gene encodes CDR1 SNHLY and CDR2 FYNNEI. DNA for the CDR3: TGTGCCAGCAGTGCAGAAAACATTCAGTACTTC. It yields the protein CASSAENIQYF.

This chain uses TRBV5-4 with TRBJ2-1, with D unclear. Germline CDR1 SGHNT, CDR2 YYREEE (reference sequence). The CDR3 totals 13 residues. V was shortened by 4 bases and J by 8 bases, with 13 bases between the two germline ends. This CDR3 is CASSVGVAYEQFF. The DNA for the CDR3 is TGTGCCAGCAGCGTCGGAGTAGCCTATGAGCAGTTCTTC.

This clone was recorded a few times. This sequence joins TRBV18 and TRBJ1-1; 7 bases agree with TRBD1. The CDR3 runs to 16 residues. V was clipped by 3 bases and J by 1 base; unmatched bases: 8. Germline CDR1 KGHSH, CDR2 LQKENI. In nucleotides, the CDR3 is TGTGCCAGCTCACCCAACACACGACAGGGGAACACTGAAGCTTTCTTT. Protein product: CASSPNTRQGNTEAFF.

The chain carries TRBV5-1 and TRBJ2-7; 9 nucleotides align to TRBD1. V shed 5 bases and J 3 bases; nucleotides not matched to a gene: 6. CDR1 and CDR2 from the germline V gene are SGHRS and YFSETQ. The CDR3 length is 14 residues. CDR3 residues: CASRPGQGVYEQYF. In DNA form, the CDR3 reads TGCGCCAGCAGACCGGGACAGGGTGTCTACGAGCAGTACTTC.

The gene calls are TRBV29-1 and TRBJ1-5, with D maybe TRBD1 (5 bases). This CDR3 spans 12 amino acids. The V end lost 3 bases, the J end lost 11 bases, and 14 bases lay between the germline ends. The germline gives CDR1 SQVTM, CDR2 ANQGSEA. CDR3 in DNA: TGCAGCGTTGATATGGGGGGTAAAGCCCAGCATTTT. Residues: CSVDMGGKAQHF.

The chain couples TRBV3-1 (or the pseudogene TRBV3-2) to TRBJ2-2; D remains ambiguous. CDR1 LGHDT and CDR2 YNNKEL come from the germline V gene (reference sequence). CDR3 length equals 14 residues. V was pared by 3 bases and J by 3 bases, with 8 bases between. CDR3 in amino acids: CASSHLVDTGELFF. CDR3 DNA sequence: TGTGCCAGCAGCCATTTAGTGGACACCGGGGAGCTGTTTTTT.

V gene TRBV6-5 combines with J gene TRBJ1-5, with D possibly matching TRBD1 (5 bases). CDR1 and CDR2 (germline): MNHEY, SVGAGI. The ends were cut back, 2 bases at V and 6 bases at J, with 17 bases in the middle. The CDR3 runs to 16 residues. The CDR3 reads CASSYRWGGTGQPQHF. The CDR3, as DNA: TGTGCCAGCAGTTACCGCTGGGGAGGGACGGGTCAGCCCCAGCATTTT.

The chain recombines TRBV15 with TRBJ1-5; D might be TRBD1 (6 bases). CDR1 is LNHNV and CDR2 is YYDKDF in the germline V gene (reference sequence). V gave up 3 bases and J gave up 6 bases, with 12 bases separating them. CDR3 length equals 14 residues. CDR3 protein: CATSSQGLSQPQHF. The CDR3 DNA reads as TGTGCCACCAGCAGTCAGGGGTTGAGTCAGCCCCAGCATTTT.

This clone is a singleton in its sample. This sequence joins TRBV5-1 and TRBJ1-2; 7 positions agree with TRBD1. Germline loops: CDR1 SGHRS, CDR2 YFSETQ. The CDR3 has 14 amino acids. V lost 5 bases to trimming and J lost 4 bases; unmatched junction nucleotides: 8. The CDR3 region is CASSLERTGYGYTF. The CDR3 coding sequence is TGCGCCAGCAGTTTAGAACGGACAGGCTATGGCTACACCTTC.

The chain employs TRBV5-4 and TRBJ2-2, with 9 bases that match TRBD1. Germline-derived CDR1 and CDR2 are SGHNT and YYREEE (reference sequence). This CDR3 is 14 amino acids long. V lost 3 bases, J lost 7 bases, and 4 bases stayed unmatched. CDR3 nucleotide sequence: TGTGCCAGCAGCTGGGACAGGGAGGACGGGGAGCTGTTTTTT. This codes for CASSWDREDGELFF.

J is TRBJ2-7 and V is TRBV29-1; 7 bases match TRBD1. This CDR3 has 14 residues. V shed 7 bases, J shed 2 bases, and the junction held 11 bases outside the gene matches. CDR1 is SQVTM, CDR2 ANQGSEA, per germline. CDR3 protein: CSALHHDRAYEQYF. Here the CDR3 DNA reads TGCAGCGCCCTTCATCACGACAGGGCCTACGAGCAGTACTTC.